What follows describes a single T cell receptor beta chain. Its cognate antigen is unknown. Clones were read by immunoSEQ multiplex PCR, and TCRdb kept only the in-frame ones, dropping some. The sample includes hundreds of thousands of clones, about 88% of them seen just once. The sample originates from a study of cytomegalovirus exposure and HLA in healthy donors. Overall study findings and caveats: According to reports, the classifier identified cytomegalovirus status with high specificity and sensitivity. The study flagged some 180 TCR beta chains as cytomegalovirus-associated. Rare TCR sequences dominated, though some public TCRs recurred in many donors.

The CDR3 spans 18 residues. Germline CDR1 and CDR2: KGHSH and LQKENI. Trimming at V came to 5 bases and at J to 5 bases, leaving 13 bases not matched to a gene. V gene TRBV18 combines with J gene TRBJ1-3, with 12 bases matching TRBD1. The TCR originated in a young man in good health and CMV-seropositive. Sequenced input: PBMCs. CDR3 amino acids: CASSSPLGTGGLRNTIYF. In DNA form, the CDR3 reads TGTGCCAGCTCAAGTCCACTCGGGACAGGGGGCTTGAGAAACACCATATATTTT. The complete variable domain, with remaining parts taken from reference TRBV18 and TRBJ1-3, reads NAGVMQNPRHLVRRRGQEARLRCSPMKGHSHVYWYRQLPEEGLKFMVYLQKENIIDESGMPKERFSAEFPKEGPSILRIQQVVRGDSAAYFCASSSPLGTGGLRNTIYFGEGSWLTVV.